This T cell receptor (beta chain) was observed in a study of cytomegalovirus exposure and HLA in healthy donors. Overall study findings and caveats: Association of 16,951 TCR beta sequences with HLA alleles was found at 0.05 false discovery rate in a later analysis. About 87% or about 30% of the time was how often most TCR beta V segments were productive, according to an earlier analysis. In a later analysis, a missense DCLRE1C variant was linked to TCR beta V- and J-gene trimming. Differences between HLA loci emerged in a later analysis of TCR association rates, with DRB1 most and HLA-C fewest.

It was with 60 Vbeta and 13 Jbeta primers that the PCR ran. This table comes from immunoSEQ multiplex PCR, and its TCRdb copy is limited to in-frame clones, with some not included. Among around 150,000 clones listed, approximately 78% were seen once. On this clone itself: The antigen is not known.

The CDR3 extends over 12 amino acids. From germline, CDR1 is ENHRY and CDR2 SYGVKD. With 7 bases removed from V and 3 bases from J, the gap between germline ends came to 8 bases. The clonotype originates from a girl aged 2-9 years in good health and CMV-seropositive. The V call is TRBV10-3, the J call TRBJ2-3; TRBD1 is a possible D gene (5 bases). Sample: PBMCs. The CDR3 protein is CAIKRGTDTQYF. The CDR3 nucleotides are TGTGCCATCAAAAGGGGAACAGATACGCAGTATTTT.